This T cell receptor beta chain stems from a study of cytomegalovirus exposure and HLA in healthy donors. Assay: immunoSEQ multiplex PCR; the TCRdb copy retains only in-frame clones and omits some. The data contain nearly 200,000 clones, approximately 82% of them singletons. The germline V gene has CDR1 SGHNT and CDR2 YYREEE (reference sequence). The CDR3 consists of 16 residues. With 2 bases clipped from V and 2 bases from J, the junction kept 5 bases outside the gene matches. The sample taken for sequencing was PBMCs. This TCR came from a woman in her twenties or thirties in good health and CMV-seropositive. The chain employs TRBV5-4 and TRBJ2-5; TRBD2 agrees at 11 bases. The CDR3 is CASSFTGTSGQETQYF. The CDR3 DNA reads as TGTGCCAGCAGCTTTACCGGGACTAGCGGTCAAGAGACCCAGTACTTC.